This entry lists 10 T cell receptor beta chains sequenced from one sample in a study of T cells in localized non-small cell lung cancer. The assay was immunoSEQ multiplex PCR, and TCRdb's table has in-frame clones only and misses some. The sample yields under 15,000 clones, roughly 84% seen once. The sample in question was peripheral blood, obtained before any cancer treatment. The receptors derive from a male donor at least 60 years old with stage III lung adenocarcinoma.

The chain employs TRBV30 and TRBJ2-7, with a tentative D call TRBD2 (6 bases). The CDR3 length is 17 residues. V lost 1 base and J lost 0, with 19 bases in between. Germline V gene lookup returns CDR1 GTSNPN and CDR2 SVGIG (reference sequence). The CDR3 loop is CAWSGRSGTGGSYEQYF. The CDR3 DNA reads TGTGCCTGGAGTGGGCGTAGCGGCACCGGGGGCTCCTACGAGCAGTACTTC.

The gene calls are TRBV4-2 and TRBJ1-4, with 8 bases identical to TRBD1. Per germline, CDR1 LGHNA and CDR2 YNFKEQ. With 2 bases clipped from V and 8 bases from J, the junction kept 10 bases outside the gene matches. The CDR3 extends over 16 amino acids. CDR3 coding DNA: TGTGCCAGCAGCCAAAGCCAGGGACAGGTTGGCGAAAAACTGTTTTTT. This codes for CASSQSQGQVGEKLFF.

This rearrangement joins TRBV2 to TRBJ2-3; D tentatively reads TRBD1 or TRBD2 (6 bases each). From germline, CDR1 is SNHLY and CDR2 FYNNEI. This CDR3 has 15 residues. V was clipped by 9 bases and J by 1 base, with 17 bases between them. The CDR3 loop is CASHRGGLRTDTQYF. For the CDR3, the DNA is TGTGCCAGTCATCGAGGGGGGCTTCGCACAGATACGCAGTATTTT.

The chain has TRBV5-1 and TRBJ1-5; no clear D gene. V gave up 0 bases and J gave up 3 bases, with 7 bases separating them. The CDR3 is 14 amino acids. Looked up from germline, CDR1 is SGHRS and CDR2 is YFSETQ. The CDR3 DNA follows: TGCGCCAGCAGCTTGGGGAGCTCCAATCAGCCCCAGCATTTT. Its translation is CASSLGSSNQPQHF.

This chain connects TRBV6-1 to TRBJ1-2, with 8 positions matching TRBD1. V was clipped by 6 bases and J by 8 bases; unmatched bases: 8. Germline CDR1 MNHNS, CDR2 SASEGT. This CDR3 has 13 residues. The chain's CDR3 is CASSLTGDQGYTF. CDR3 DNA sequence: TGTGCCAGCAGCCTGACAGGGGATCAGGGCTACACCTTC.

The count of this clone is one. The chain couples TRBV7-2 to TRBJ2-5; tentatively, D is TRBD2 (6 bases). This CDR3 spans 14 amino acids. Germline CDR1 is SGHTA and CDR2 is FQGNSA. V was shortened by 0 bases and J by 5 bases, with 10 bases between the two germline ends. In nucleotides, the CDR3 is TGTGCCAGCAGCTTAGCGGGGGGAGCTGAGACCCAGTACTTC. It encodes CASSLAGGAETQYF.

The rearrangement uses TRBV4-2 and TRBJ1-2, with D possibly matching TRBD1 (5 bases). In germline, CDR1 is LGHNA, CDR2 YNFKEQ. Trimming removed 4 bases from V and 4 bases from J, with 16 bases in between. There are 15 residues in the CDR3. The CDR3 loop reads CASSPTRGVSYGYTF. The DNA for the CDR3 is TGTGCCAGCAGCCCTACGCGAGGGGTTTCCTATGGCTACACCTTC.

The chain uses TRBV5-5 and TRBJ1-2; the D gene is possibly TRBD1 (6 bases). V was clipped by 2 bases and J by 4 bases, with 15 bases between them. Germline V gene data show CDR1 as SGHKS and CDR2 as YYEKEE (reference sequence). This CDR3 has 15 residues. The CDR3 loop is CASSLTQGRGYGYTF. The CDR3 coding sequence is TGTGCCAGCAGCTTAACACAGGGTAGGGGCTATGGCTACACCTTC.

This clone was counted only a few times. The rearrangement links TRBV27 to TRBJ1-1; TRBD1 is a possible D gene (5 bases). Germline V gene lookup returns CDR1 MNHEY and CDR2 SMNVEV (reference sequence). This CDR3 spans 13 amino acids. The V and J ends lost 8 bases and 4 bases respectively, with 14 bases between them. DNA for the CDR3: TGTGCCAGCCATAGGAGGGGAGGCACTGAAGCTTTCTTT. The encoded protein is CASHRRGGTEAFF.

This chain joins TRBV11-2 and TRBJ2-7; the D gene is possibly TRBD2 (6 bases). CDR1 is SGHAT and CDR2 is FQNNGV in the germline V gene. V lost 5 bases to trimming and J lost 3 bases, with 11 bases between them. The CDR3 sequence is 13 residues long. CDR3 in DNA: TGTGCCAGCAGCGAGGGACTGGTCTACGAGCAGTACTTC. Translated: CASSEGLVYEQYF.